This TCR beta chain stems from a study of lymphopenia after photon versus proton radiotherapy. Sequencing was performed with immunoSEQ multiplex PCR; in TCRdb, only in-frame clones are kept and a portion is missing. Among about 28,000 clones listed, about four fifths were seen once. Note on this clone: The antigen is unknown.

There are 15 residues in the CDR3. Trimming cost V 3 bases and J 8 bases; bases outside gene matches: 8. Germline CDR1 is KGHSH and CDR2 is LQKENI. Study-wide points: Oligoclonal CD8+ Temra expansion after nadir drove photon patients' diversity drop. Survival link was tested only in deceased patients; proton benefit remains a possibility.

V is TRBV18 and J is TRBJ1-4, with 8 bases fitting TRBD1. The clonotype comes from a man between 45 and 60 years old with gastric cancer. This specimen consisted of peripheral blood, obtained from a patient treated with photon-based radiotherapy. In DNA, the CDR3 is TGTGCCAGCTCACCGACGGACAGGGTCAGAGAAAAACTGTTTTTT. It codes for CASSPTDRVREKLFF.